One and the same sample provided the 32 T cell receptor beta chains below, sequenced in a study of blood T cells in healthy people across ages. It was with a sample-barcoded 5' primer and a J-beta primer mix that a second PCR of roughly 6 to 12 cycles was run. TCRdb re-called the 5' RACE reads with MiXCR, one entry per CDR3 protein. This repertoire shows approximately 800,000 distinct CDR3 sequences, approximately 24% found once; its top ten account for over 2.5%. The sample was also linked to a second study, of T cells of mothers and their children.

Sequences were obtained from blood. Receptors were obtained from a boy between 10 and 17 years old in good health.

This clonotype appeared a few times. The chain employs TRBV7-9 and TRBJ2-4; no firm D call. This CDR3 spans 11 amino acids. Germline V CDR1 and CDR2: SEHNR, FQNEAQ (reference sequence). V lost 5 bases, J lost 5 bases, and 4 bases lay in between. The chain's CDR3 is CASSPENIQYF. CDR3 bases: TGTGCCAGCAGCCCGGAAAACATTCAGTACTTC.

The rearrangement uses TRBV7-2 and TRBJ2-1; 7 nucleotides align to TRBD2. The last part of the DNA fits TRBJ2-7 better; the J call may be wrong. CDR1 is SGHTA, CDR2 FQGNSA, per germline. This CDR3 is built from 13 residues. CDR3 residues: CASSLGGVYEQYF. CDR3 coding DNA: TGTGCCAGCAGCTTGGGGGGGGTTTACGAGCAGTACTTC.

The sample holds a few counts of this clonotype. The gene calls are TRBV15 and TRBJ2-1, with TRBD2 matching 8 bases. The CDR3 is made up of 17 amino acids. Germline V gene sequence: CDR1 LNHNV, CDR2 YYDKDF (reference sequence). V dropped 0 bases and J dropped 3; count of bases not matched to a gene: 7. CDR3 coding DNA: TGTGCCACCAGCAGAGATCTAACTAGCGGATTCTACAATGAGCAGTTCTTC. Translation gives CATSRDLTSGFYNEQFF.

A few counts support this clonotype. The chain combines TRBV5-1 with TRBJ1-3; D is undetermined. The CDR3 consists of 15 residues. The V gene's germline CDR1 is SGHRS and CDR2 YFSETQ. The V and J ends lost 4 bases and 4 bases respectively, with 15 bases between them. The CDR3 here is CASSDRQGVGNTIYF. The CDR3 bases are TGCGCCAGCAGCGACCGTCAAGGAGTAGGAAACACCATATATTTT.

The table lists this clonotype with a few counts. The CDR3 sequence: CASSVRDRYIPNEQFF. For the CDR3, the DNA is TGTGCCAGCAGCGTCCGGGACAGGTATATCCCGAATGAGCAGTTCTTC. The chain is built from TRBV9 and TRBJ2-5; TRBD1 matches at 8 bases. The J call could be wrong; TRBJ2-1 is a better fit for the DNA end. CDR3 length: 16 residues. Germline-derived CDR1 and CDR2 are SGDLS and YYNGEE.

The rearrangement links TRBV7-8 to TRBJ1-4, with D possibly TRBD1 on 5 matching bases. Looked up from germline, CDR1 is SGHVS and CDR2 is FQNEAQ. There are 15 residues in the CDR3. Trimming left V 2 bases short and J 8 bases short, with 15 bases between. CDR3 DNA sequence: TGTGCCAGCAGCTTAAGTCCAGGGCTTAGGGAAAAACTGTTTTTT. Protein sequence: CASSLSPGLREKLFF.

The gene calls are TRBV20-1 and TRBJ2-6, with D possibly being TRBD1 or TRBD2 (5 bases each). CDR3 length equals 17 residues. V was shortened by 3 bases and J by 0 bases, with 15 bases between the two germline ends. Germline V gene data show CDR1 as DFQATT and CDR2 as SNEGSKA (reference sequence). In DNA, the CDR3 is TGCAGTGCTAGGGGGGACCTAAGACCCTCTGGGGCCAACGTCCTGACTTTC. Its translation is CSARGDLRPSGANVLTF.

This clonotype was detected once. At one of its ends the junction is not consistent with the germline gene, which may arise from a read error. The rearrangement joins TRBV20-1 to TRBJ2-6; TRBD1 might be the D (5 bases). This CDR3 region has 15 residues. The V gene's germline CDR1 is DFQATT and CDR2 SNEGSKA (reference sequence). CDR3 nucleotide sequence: TGCAGTGCTACCGCAGGTTCCTCTGGGGCCAACGTTCTGACCTTC. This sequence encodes CSATAGSSGANVLTF.

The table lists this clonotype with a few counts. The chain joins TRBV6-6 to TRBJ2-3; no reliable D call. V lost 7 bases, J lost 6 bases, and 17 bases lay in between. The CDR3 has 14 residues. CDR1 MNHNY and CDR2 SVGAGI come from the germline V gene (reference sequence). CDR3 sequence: CASTPNEARDTQYF. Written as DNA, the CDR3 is TGTGCCAGCACCCCGAACGAGGCCAGGGATACGCAGTATTTT.

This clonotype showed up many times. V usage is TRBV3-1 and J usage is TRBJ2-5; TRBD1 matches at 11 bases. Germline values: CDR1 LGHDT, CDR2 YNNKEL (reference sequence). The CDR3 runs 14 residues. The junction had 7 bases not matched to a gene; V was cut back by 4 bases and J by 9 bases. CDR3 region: CASSLRGDRGSQYF. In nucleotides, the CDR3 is TGTGCCAGCAGCCTAAGAGGGGACAGGGGGTCCCAGTACTTC.

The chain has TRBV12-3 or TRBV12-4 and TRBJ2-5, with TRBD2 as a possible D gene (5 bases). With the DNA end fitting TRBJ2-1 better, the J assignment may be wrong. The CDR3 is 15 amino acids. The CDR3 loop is CASSLTGIGVNEQFF. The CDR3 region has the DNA TGTGCCAGCAGTTTGACGGGGATTGGGGTGAATGAGCAGTTCTTC.

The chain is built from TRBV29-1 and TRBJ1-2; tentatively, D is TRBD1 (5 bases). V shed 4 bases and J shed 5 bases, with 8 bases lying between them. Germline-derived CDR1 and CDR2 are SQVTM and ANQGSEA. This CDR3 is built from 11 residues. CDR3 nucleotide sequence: TGCAGCGTTGGACAGAAGTATGGCTACACCTTC. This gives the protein CSVGQKYGYTF.

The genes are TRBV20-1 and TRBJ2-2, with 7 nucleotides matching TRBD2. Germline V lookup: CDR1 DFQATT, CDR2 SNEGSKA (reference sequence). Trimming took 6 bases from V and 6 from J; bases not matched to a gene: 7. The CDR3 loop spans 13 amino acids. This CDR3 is CSAPTSAAGELFF. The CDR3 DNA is TGCAGTGCCCCCACTAGCGCGGCCGGGGAGCTGTTTTTT.

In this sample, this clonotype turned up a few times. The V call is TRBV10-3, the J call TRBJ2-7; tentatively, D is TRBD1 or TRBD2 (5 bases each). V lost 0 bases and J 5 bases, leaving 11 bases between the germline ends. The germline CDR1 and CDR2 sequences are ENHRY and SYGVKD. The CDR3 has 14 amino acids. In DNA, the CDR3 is TGTGCCATCAGTGAGTCGATAGGGACGGACGAGCAGTACTTC. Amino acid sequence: CAISESIGTDEQYF.

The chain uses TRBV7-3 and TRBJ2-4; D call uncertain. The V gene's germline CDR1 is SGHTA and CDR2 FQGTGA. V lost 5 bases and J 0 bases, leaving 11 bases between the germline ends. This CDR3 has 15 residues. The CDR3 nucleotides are TGTGCCAGCAGCCGAGGACCGCAAGCCAAAAACATTCAGTACTTC. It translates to CASSRGPQAKNIQYF.

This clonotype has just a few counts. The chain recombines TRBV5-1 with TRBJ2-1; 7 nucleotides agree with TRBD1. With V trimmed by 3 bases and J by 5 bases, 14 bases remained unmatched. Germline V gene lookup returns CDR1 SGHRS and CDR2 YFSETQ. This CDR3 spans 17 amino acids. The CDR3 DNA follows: TGCGCCAGCAGCTGGGGCCCCGGGACAGCGACGGACAATGAGCAGTTCTTC. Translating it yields CASSWGPGTATDNEQFF.

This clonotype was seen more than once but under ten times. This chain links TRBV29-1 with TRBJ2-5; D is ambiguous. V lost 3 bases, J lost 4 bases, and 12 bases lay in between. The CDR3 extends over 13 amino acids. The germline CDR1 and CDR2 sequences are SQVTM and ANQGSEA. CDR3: CSVEKQLRETQYF. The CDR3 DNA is TGCAGCGTTGAGAAACAGCTTCGAGAGACCCAGTACTTC.

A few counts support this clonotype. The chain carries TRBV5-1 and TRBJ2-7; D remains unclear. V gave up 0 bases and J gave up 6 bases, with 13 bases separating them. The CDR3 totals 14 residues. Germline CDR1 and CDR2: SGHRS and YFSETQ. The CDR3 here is CASSLGQARREQYF. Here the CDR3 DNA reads TGCGCCAGCAGCTTGGGGCAAGCTAGACGCGAGCAGTACTTC. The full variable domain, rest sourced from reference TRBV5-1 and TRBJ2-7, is KAGVTQTPRYLIKTRGQQVTLSCSPISGHRSVSWYQQTPGQGLQFLFEYFSETQRNKGNFPGRFSGRQFSNSRSEMNVSTLELGDSALYLCASSLGQARREQYFGPGTRLTVT.

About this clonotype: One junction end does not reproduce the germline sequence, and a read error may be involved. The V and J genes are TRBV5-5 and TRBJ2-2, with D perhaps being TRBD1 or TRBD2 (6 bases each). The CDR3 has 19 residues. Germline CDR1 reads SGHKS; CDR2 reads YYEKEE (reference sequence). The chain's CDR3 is CASSLEALRGVANTGVLFF. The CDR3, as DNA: TGTGCCAGCAGCTTGGAGGCTCTAAGGGGGGTCGCGAACACCGGGGTGCTGTTTTTT.

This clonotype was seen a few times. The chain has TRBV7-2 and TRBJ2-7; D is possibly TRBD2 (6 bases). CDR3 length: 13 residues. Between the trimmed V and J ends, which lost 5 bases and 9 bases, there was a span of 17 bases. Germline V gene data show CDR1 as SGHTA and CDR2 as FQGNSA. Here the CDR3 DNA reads TGTGCCAGCAGCCCAGGAGGCAGACTAGGGCAGTACTTC. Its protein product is CASSPGGRLGQYF.

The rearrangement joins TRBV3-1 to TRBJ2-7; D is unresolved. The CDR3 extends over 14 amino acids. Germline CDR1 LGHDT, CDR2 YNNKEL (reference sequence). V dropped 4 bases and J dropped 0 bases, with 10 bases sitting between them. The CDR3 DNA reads TGTGCCAGCAGCCCGGACCATAACTCCTACGAGCAGTACTTC. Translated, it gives CASSPDHNSYEQYF.

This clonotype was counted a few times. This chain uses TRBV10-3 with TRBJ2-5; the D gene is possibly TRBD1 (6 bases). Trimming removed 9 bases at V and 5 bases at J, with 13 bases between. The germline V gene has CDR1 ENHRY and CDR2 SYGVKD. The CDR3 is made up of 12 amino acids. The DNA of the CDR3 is TGTGCCATATCCGGACAGTCGGAGACCCAGTACTTC. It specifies CAISGQSETQYF.

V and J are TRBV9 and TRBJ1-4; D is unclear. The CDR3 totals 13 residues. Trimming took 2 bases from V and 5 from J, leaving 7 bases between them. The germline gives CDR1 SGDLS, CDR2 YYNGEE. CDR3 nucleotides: TGTGCCAGCAGCGTCGACGGAAATGAAAAACTGTTTTTT. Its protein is CASSVDGNEKLFF.

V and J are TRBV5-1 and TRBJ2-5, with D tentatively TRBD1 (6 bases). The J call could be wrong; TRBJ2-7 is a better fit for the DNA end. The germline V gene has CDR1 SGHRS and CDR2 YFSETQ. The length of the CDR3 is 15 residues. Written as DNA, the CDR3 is TGCGCCAGCAGCCCAGGGGCAGCCCGATACTACGAGCAGTACTTC. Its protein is CASSPGAARYYEQYF.

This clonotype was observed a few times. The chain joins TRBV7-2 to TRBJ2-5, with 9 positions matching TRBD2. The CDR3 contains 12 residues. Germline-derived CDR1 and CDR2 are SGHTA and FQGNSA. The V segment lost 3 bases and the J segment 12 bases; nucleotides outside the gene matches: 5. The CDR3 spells CASSLLAGAEYF. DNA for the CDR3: TGTGCCAGCAGCTTGTTAGCGGGGGCTGAGTACTTC.

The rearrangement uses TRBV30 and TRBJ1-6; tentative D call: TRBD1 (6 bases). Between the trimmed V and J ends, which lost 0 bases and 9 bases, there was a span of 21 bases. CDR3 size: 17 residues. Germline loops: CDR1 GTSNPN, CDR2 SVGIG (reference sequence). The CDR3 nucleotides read TGTGCCTGGAGTGTACGGCAGGGAGACAGGATGGGTTCACCCCTCCACTTT. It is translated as CAWSVRQGDRMGSPLHF.

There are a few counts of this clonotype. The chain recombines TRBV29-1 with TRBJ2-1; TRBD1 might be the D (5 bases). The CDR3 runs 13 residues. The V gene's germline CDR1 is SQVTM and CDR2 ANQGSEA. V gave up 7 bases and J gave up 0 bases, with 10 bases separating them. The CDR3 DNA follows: TGCAGCGCCCTGACAGACTCCTACAATGAGCAGTTCTTC. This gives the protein CSALTDSYNEQFF.

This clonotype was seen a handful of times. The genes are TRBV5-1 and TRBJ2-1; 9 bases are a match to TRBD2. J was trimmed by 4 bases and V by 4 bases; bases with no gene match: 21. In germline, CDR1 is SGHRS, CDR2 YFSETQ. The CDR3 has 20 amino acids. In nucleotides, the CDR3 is TGCGCCAGCAGCCGGCCCGTGGGACTAGCTCCTAAGGGGCCTTACAATGAGCAGTTCTTC. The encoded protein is CASSRPVGLAPKGPYNEQFF.

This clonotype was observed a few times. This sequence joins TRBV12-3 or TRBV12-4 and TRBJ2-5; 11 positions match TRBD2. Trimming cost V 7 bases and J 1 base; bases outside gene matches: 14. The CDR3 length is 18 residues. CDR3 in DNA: TGTGCCAGCATTTCGGGGCGGAGGGGACTAGCGGCCCAAGAGACCCAGTACTTC. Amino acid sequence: CASISGRRGLAAQETQYF.

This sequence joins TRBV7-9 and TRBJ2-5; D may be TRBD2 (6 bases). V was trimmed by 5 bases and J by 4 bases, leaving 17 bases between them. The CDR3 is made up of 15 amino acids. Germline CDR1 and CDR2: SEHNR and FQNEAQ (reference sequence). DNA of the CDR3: TGTGCCAGCAGCCCAGTGTACGGAGGGCGAGAGACCCAGTACTTC. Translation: CASSPVYGGRETQYF.

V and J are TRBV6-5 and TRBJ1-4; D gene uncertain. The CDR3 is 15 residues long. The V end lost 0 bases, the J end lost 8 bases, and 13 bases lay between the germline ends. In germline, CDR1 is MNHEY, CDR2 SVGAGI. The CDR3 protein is CASSYSMTKDEKLFF. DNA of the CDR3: TGTGCCAGCAGTTACTCGATGACGAAAGACGAAAAACTGTTTTTT.

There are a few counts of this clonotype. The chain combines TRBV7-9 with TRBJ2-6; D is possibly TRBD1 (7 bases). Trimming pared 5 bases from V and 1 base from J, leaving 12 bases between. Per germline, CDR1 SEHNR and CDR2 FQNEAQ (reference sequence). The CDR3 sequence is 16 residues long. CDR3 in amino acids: CASSGRGRSGANVLTF. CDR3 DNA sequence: TGTGCCAGCAGCGGCAGGGGGAGGTCTGGGGCCAACGTCCTGACTTTC.